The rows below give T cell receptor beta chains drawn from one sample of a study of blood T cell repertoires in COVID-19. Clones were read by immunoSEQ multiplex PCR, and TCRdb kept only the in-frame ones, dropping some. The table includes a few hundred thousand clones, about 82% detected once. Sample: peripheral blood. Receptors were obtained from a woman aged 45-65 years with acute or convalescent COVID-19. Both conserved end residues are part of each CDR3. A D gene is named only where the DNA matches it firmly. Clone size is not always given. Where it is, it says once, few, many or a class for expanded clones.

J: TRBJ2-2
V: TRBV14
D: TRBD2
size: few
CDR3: CASSKVAGGTGELFF
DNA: TGTGCCAGCAGCAAAGTAGCGGGAGGAACCGGGGAGCTGTTTTTT

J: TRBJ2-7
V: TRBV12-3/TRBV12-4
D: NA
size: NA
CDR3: CASSPDMGYEQYF
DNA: TGTGCCAGCAGTCCGGACATGGGCTACGAGCAGTACTTC

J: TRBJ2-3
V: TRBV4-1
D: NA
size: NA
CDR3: CASSQERGTDTQYF
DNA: TGCGCCAGCAGCCAAGAGCGGGGCACAGATACGCAGTATTTT

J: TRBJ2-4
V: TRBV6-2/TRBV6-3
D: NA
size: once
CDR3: CASSFLGDIQYF
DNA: TGTGCCAGCAGTTTCTTAGGGGACATTCAGTACTTC

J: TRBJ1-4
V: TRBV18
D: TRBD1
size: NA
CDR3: CASSLQGATEKLFF
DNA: TGTGCCAGCTCACTCCAGGGGGCTACTGAAAAACTGTTTTTT

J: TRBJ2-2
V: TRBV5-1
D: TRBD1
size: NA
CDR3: CASSLATGMRGPNTGELFF
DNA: TGCGCCAGCAGCTTGGCCACAGGGATGAGGGGGCCGAACACCGGGGAGCTGTTTTTT

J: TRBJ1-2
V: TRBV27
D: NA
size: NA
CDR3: CASSSLRGEFGYGYTF
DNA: TGTGCCAGCAGTTCCCTCAGGGGAGAGTTTGGCTATGGCTACACCTTC

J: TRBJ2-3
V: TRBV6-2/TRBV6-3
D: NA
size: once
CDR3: CASSYIFGGPTDTQYF
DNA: TGTGCCAGCAGTTACATTTTCGGAGGACCCACAGATACGCAGTATTTT

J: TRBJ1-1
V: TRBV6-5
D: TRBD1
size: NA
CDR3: CAGRDRAIVNTEAFF
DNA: TGTGCCGGACGGGACAGGGCAATTGTGAACACTGAAGCTTTCTTT

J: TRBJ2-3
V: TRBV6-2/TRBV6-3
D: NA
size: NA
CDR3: CASSRGTARSTDTQYF
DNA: TGTGCCAGCAGTCGGGGTACAGCAAGAAGCACAGATACGCAGTATTTT

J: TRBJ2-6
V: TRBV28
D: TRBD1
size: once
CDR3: CASSPPTTTGVGANVLTF
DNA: TGTGCCAGCAGTCCTCCCACCACGACAGGGGTTGGGGCCAACGTCCTGACTTTC

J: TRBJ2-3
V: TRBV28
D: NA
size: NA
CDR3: CASRPRGGGDTQYF
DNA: TGTGCCAGCAGGCCCAGAGGGGGTGGGGATACGCAGTATTTT

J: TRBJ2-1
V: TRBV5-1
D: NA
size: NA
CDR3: CASSVSNPGNEQFF
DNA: TGCGCCAGCAGCGTTTCTAATCCGGGGAATGAGCAGTTCTTC

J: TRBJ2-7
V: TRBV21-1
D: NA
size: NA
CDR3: CASSKAGTGLQGSYEQYF
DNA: TGTGCCAGCAGCAAAGCCGGGACAGGGCTTCAGGGTTCCTACGAGCAGTACTTC

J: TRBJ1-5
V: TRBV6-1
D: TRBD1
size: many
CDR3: CASSEKDRGFQPQHF
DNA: TGTGCCAGCAGTGAAAAGGACAGGGGATTTCAGCCCCAGCATTTT

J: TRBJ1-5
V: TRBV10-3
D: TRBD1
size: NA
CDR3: CAISADRGNQPQHF
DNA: TGTGCCATCAGTGCTGACAGGGGCAATCAGCCCCAGCATTTT

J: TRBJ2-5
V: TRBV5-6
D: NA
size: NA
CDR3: CASSRQGSDETQYF
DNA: TGTGCCAGCAGCAGGCAGGGGTCGGATGAGACCCAGTACTTC

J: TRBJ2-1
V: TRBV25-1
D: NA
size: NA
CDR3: CASSATWAKSSYNEQFF
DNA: TGTGCCAGCAGTGCTACATGGGCAAAGAGCTCCTACAATGAGCAGTTCTTC

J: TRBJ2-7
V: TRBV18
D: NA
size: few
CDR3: CASSPRTGGDSHEQYF
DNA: TGTGCCAGCTCACCTCGTACAGGGGGGGACTCCCACGAGCAGTACTTC

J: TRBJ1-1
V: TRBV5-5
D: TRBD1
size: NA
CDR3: CASSRPGQGIPEAFF
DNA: TGTGCCAGCAGCCGCCCGGGACAGGGAATCCCTGAAGCTTTCTTT

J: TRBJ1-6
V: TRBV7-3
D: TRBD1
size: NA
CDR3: CASSLTGARTGGSYNSPLHF
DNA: TGTGCCAGCAGCTTAACGGGAGCCCGGACAGGGGGCTCCTATAATTCACCCCTCCACTTT

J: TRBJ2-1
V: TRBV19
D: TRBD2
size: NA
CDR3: CASSFSLAGLSYNEQFF
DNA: TGTGCCAGTAGTTTCTCGCTAGCGGGACTCTCCTACAATGAGCAGTTCTTC

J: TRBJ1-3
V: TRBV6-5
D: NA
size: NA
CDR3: CASSYRGSSGNTIYF
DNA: TGTGCCAGCAGTTACAGGGGAAGCTCTGGAAACACCATATATTTT

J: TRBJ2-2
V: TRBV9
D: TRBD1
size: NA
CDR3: CASRSTGTGNTGELFF
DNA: TGTGCCAGCAGAAGCACCGGGACAGGGAACACCGGGGAGCTGTTTTTT

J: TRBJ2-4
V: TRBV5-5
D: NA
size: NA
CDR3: CASSMGENKNIQYF
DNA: TGTGCCAGCAGCATGGGAGAGAATAAAAACATTCAGTACTTC

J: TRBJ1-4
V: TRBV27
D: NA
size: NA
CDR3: CASSLTNDGEKLFF
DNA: TGTGCCAGCAGTCTAACTAATGACGGTGAAAAACTGTTTTTT

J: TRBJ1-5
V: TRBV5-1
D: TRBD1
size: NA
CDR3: CASSAGTGEYQPQHF
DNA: TGCGCCAGCAGCGCCGGGACAGGGGAATATCAGCCCCAGCATTTT

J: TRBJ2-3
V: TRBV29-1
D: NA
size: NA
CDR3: CSVEDRGYRTDTQYF
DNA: TGCAGCGTTGAAGATAGGGGGTATCGCACAGATACGCAGTATTTT

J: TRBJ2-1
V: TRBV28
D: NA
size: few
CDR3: CASSVTANPYNEQFF
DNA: TGTGCCAGCAGCGTGACAGCAAACCCCTACAATGAGCAGTTCTTC

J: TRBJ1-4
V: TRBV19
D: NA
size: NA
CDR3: CASPIRGHTEKLFF
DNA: TGTGCCAGCCCTATACGGGGACATACTGAAAAACTGTTTTTT

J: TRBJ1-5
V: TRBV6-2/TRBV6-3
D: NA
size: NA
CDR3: CASSPRRREPQHF
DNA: TGTGCCAGCAGCCCCAGGAGGCGGGAGCCCCAGCATTTT

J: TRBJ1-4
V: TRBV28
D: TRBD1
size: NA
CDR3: CASSLRRTGLNEKLFF
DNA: TGTGCCAGCAGCTTACGCCGGACAGGGCTTAATGAAAAACTGTTTTTT

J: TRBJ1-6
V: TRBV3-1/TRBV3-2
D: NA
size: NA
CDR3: CASSQAGGANSPLHF
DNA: TGTGCCAGCAGCCAAGCTGGCGGAGCTAATTCACCCCTCCACTTT

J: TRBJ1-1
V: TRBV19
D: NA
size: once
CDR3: CASSIAPRAPEAFF
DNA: TGTGCCAGTAGTATAGCCCCCAGGGCCCCTGAAGCTTTCTTT

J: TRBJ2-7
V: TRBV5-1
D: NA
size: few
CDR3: CASSSTSSSYEQYF
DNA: TGCGCCAGCAGCTCAACTAGTAGCTCCTACGAGCAGTACTTC

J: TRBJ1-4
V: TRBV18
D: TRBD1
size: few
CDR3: CASSPVTPGQGEKLFF
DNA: TGTGCCAGCTCACCAGTGACACCGGGACAGGGCGAAAAACTGTTTTTT

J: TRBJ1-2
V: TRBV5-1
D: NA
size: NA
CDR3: CASSLNSRGYTF
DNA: TGCGCCAGCAGCTTGAACTCCCGTGGCTACACCTTC

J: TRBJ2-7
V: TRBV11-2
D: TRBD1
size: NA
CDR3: CASSLGGGQGYEQYF
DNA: TGTGCCAGCAGCTTAGGGGGTGGACAGGGCTACGAGCAGTACTTC

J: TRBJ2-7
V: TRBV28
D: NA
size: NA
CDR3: CASSPSGEQYF
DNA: TGTGCCAGCAGTCCCTCAGGCGAGCAGTACTTC

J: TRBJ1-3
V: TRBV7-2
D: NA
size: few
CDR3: CASSQPTADSGNTIYF
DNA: TGTGCCAGCAGCCAGCCGACAGCCGACTCTGGAAACACCATATATTTT

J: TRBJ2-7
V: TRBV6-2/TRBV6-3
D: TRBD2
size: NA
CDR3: CASSFWLAGSSYEQYF
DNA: TGTGCCAGCAGTTTCTGGCTAGCGGGGAGCTCCTACGAGCAGTACTTC

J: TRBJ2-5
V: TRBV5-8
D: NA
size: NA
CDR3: CASSLLYLETQYF
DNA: TGTGCCAGCAGCTTGCTGTACTTAGAGACCCAGTACTTC

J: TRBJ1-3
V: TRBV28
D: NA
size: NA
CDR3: CASLEHRSGNTIYF
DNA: TGTGCCAGCTTGGAGCATCGCTCTGGAAACACCATATATTTT

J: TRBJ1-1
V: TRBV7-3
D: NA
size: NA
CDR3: CASSLTGQTEAFF
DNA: TGTGCCAGCAGCTTAACTGGACAAACTGAAGCTTTCTTT

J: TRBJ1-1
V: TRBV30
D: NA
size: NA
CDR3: CAWHRGTGTEAFF
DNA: TGTGCCTGGCATAGGGGCACAGGGACTGAAGCTTTCTTT

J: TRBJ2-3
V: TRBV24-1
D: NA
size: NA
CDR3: CATSDFPGGPGTDTQYF
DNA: TGTGCCACCAGTGATTTTCCCGGAGGGCCGGGGACAGATACGCAGTATTTT

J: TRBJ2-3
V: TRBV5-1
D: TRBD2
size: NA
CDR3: CASSEWTSGSTDTQYF
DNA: TGCGCCAGCAGCGAATGGACTAGCGGGAGCACAGATACGCAGTATTTT

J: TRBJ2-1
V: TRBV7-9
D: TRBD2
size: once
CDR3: CASSPPGLEPHNEQFF
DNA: TGTGCCAGCAGCCCGCCGGGACTAGAACCCCACAATGAGCAGTTCTTC

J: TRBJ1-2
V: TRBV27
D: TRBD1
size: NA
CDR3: CASSWDRGYGYTF
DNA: TGTGCCAGCAGTTGGGACAGGGGGTATGGCTACACCTTC

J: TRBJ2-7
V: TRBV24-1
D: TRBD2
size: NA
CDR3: CATSSDPAGGPGEQYF
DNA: TGTGCCACCAGCTCCGACCCAGCGGGAGGGCCGGGCGAGCAGTACTTC

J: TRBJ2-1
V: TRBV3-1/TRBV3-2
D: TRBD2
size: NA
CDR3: CASSLQRGYNEQFF
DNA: TGTGCCAGCAGCCTCCAGCGGGGTTACAATGAGCAGTTCTTC

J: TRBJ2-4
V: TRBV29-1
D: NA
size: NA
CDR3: CSVEDRGYIQYF
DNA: TGCAGCGTTGAAGACAGGGGTTACATTCAGTACTTC

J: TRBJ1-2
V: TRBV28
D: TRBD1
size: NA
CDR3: CASSLGRGLNYGYTF
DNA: TGTGCCAGCAGTTTAGGAAGGGGGCTGAACTATGGCTACACCTTC